A single sample gave rise to the 2 T cell receptor beta chains below, sequenced in a study of blood T cell repertoires in COVID-19. Assay used: immunoSEQ multiplex PCR; TCRdb lists only in-frame clones, some missing. The sample records about 110,000 clones, approximately 80% being singletons. The sequencing sample was made of peripheral blood. The receptor set was obtained from a woman of 80 years or more with active or convalescent COVID-19.

The V gene is TRBV2, the J gene TRBJ2-5, with 8 bases matching TRBD1. The length of the CDR3 is 13 residues. J gave up 1 base and V 8 bases, and 3 bases lay outside the gene matches. Germline CDR1 and CDR2: SNHLY and FYNNEI. The chain's CDR3 is CASGTGGQETQYF. CDR3 DNA sequence: TGTGCCAGCGGAACAGGGGGCCAAGAGACCCAGTACTTC.

The CDR3 coding sequence is TGTGCCAGCAGAATAGCGGGAGGGGCTGTGGGCTACGAGCAGTACTTC. Translation gives CASRIAGGAVGYEQYF. The V and J genes are TRBV28 and TRBJ2-7, with 11 bases aligning to TRBD2. This CDR3 has 16 amino acids. Unmatched junction bases numbered 10, after V lost 6 bases and J lost 3 bases. CDR1 is MDHEN, CDR2 SYDVKM, per germline.